This T cell receptor beta chain was retrieved from a study of response to subunit inactivated influenza vaccine. This clonotype was seen repeatedly, ten times or more. Trimming left V 7 bases short and J 3 bases short, with 13 bases between. The CDR3 length is 14 residues. CDR1 and CDR2 from the germline V gene are SNHLY and FYNNEI. TCRdb called the RT-PCR reads again in MiXCR, with one record for every CDR3 protein. The table shows 500,000 or so distinct CDR3 sequences, with 15% to 20% occurring only once. The sample was CD4+ T cells sorted from PBMCs, taken about 23 months after vaccination. V gene TRBV2 combines with J gene TRBJ2-4, with D maybe TRBD1 (6 bases). The receptor comes from a man in his fifties or sixties who received an inactivated influenza vaccine. The CDR3 coding sequence is TGTGCCAGCAAAGAGGGGGAACTCAAAAACATTCAGTACTTC. The encoded protein is CASKEGELKNIQYF. Complete variable domain (other parts from reference TRBV2 and TRBJ2-4): EPEVTQTPSHQVTQMGQEVILRCVPISNHLYFYWYRQILGQKVEFLVSFYNNEISEKSEIFDDQFSVERPDGSNFTLKIRSTKLEDSAMYFCASKEGELKNIQYFGAGTRLSVL.